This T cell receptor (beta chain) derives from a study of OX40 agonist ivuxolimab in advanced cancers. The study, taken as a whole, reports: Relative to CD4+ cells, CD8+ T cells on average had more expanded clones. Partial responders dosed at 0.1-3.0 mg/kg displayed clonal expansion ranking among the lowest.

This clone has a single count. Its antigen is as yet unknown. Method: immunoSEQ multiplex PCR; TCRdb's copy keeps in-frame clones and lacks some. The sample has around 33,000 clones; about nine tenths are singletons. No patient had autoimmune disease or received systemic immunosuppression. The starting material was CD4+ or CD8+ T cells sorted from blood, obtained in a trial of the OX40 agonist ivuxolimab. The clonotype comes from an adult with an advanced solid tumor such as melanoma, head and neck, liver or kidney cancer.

DNA of the CDR3: TGCGCCAGCAGGGGTGTGAACACTGAAGCTTTCTTT. Translated: CASRGVNTEAFF. The rearrangement links TRBV10-2 to TRBJ1-1; no clear D gene. Germline V lookup: CDR1 WSHSY, CDR2 SAAADI. This CDR3 spans 12 amino acids. Between the trimmed V and J ends, which lost 6 bases and 0 bases, there was a span of 5 bases.